The 27 T cell receptor beta chains below come from one sample, sequenced in a study of CD8 T cells in ankylosing spondylitis. MiXCR was run by TCRdb on the 5' RACE reads, yielding one entry per CDR3 protein. The sample lists 200,000 or so distinct CDR3 sequences, roughly 18% occurring once. Sequencing input: blood, either unsorted or a sorted T cell fraction (not recorded which). These TCRs come from a male donor aged 10 to 35 with ankylosing spondylitis or in good health (not recorded which).

This clonotype was recorded many times. V gene TRBV30 combines with J gene TRBJ2-1, with D possibly being TRBD2 (5 bases). The CDR3 runs to 12 residues. The V gene lost 3 bases and the J gene lost 8 bases, with 11 bases spanning the gap. Per germline, CDR1 GTSNPN and CDR2 SVGIG (reference sequence). The CDR3 region has the DNA TGTGCCTGGAGCGGGAATGGACATGAGCAGTTCTTC. Translation: CAWSGNGHEQFF.

This clonotype was observed at least ten times. The gene calls are TRBV12-3 or TRBV12-4 and TRBJ2-4; no firm D call. V gave up 6 bases and J gave up 16 bases, with 22 bases separating them. CDR3 length equals 13 residues. DNA for the CDR3: TGTGCCAGCAGACCCTCTCCCCTAGGCCTCAGTTACTTC. It is translated as CASRPSPLGLSYF.

This clonotype was counted many times. V gene TRBV5-1 combines with J gene TRBJ2-5; 11 bases map to TRBD2. From germline, CDR1 is SGHRS and CDR2 YFSETQ. Trimming at V came to 4 bases and at J to 4 bases, leaving 15 bases not matched to a gene. The CDR3 length is 18 residues. The CDR3 region is CASSLGLAGAKDGETQYF. DNA for the CDR3: TGCGCCAGCAGCCTCGGACTAGCGGGCGCAAAGGATGGAGAGACCCAGTACTTC.

The chain links TRBV11-2 to TRBJ2-1; D is uncertain. Germline-derived CDR1 and CDR2 are SGHAT and FQNNGV. This CDR3 contains 14 residues. Trimming took off 8 bases at V and 0 bases at J, with 11 bases between the two ends. The CDR3 region is CASDKYLSYNEQFF. The DNA for the CDR3 is TGTGCCAGCGACAAGTACCTCTCCTACAATGAGCAGTTCTTC.

This clonotype was found once. The chain joins TRBV20-1 to TRBJ2-3; D unclear. Trimming took 5 bases from V and 2 from J, leaving 23 bases between them. The germline CDR1 and CDR2 sequences are DFQATT and SNEGSKA (reference sequence). The CDR3 sequence is 17 residues long. CDR3 sequence: CSASDNLGGNFTDTQYF. The CDR3 nucleotides read TGCAGTGCTTCAGATAATCTGGGCGGCAACTTCACAGATACGCAGTATTTT.

This clonotype appeared many times. The V gene is TRBV10-2, the J gene TRBJ1-5, with 9 nucleotides matching TRBD1. The V gene end was trimmed by 2 bases and the J gene end by 6 bases; junction bases not matched to a gene: 8. The CDR3 is 16 amino acids. The germline V gene has CDR1 WSHSY and CDR2 SAAADI. CDR3 nucleotide sequence: TGCGCCAGCAGTGAGGGGAGGGACAGGGAGTCTCAGCCCCAGCATTTT. This translates into CASSEGRDRESQPQHF.

This clonotype was detected many times. This sequence joins TRBV4-1 and TRBJ2-4; unclear D gene. The CDR3 covers 14 residues. Trimming cost V 5 bases and J 3 bases, with 11 bases left between them. CDR1 and CDR2 (germline): MGHRA, YSYEKL. This CDR3 reads CASSVSVVKNIQYF. The CDR3 bases are TGCGCCAGCAGCGTGAGCGTGGTCAAAAACATTCAGTACTTC.

This clonotype was counted at least ten times. The chain couples TRBV4-3 to TRBJ1-6; 8 bases fit TRBD1. Per germline, CDR1 LGHNA and CDR2 YSLEER. The length of the CDR3 is 18 residues. V lost 0 bases and J lost 6; bases outside the gene matches: 10. CDR3 bases: TGCGCCAGCAGCCAAGACCATCCCCGGACAGGGAGTAATTCACCCCTCCACTTT. This translates into CASSQDHPRTGSNSPLHF.

At least ten counts were recorded for this clonotype. The genes are TRBV29-1 and TRBJ2-7, with TRBD2 matching over 8 bases. The CDR3 runs 15 residues. Trimming at V came to 6 bases and at J to 2 bases, leaving 12 bases not matched to a gene. Germline CDR1 is SQVTM and CDR2 is ANQGSEA. The CDR3 spells CSVDGVAGGPYEQYF. The CDR3 coding sequence is TGCAGCGTCGACGGCGTGGCGGGAGGTCCCTACGAGCAGTACTTC.

The chain couples TRBV29-1 to TRBJ2-1; no reliable D call. The germline gives CDR1 SQVTM, CDR2 ANQGSEA. The germline V and J ends were trimmed by 7 bases and 8 bases, with 21 bases remaining between them. The CDR3 has 14 residues. CDR3 sequence: CSADPGRNFHEQFF. The CDR3 coding sequence is TGCAGCGCCGACCCTGGGCGTAATTTTCATGAGCAGTTCTTC.

The V call is TRBV27, the J call TRBJ2-2; D not certain. The CDR3 consists of 17 residues. Per the germline V gene, CDR1 is MNHEY and CDR2 is SMNVEV (reference sequence). Trimming stripped 4 bases from V and 0 bases from J, with 15 bases between. CDR3 nucleotides: TGTGCCAGCAGTTCCGCAGGTACTACCGCGAACACCGGGGAGCTGTTTTTT. Protein sequence: CASSSAGTTANTGELFF.

Concerning this clonotype itself: A read error is possible here, since a much larger clone lies one base away. The DNA for the CDR3 is TGCGCCATCAGTCGGGGGGGGACAACCGGATCTGGGGCCAACGTCCTGACTTTC. It is translated as CAISRGGTTGSGANVLTF. The chain is built from TRBV5-1 and TRBJ2-6; 8 nucleotides align to TRBD2. This CDR3 has 18 amino acids. Germline lookup yields CDR1 SGHRS and CDR2 YFSETQ. Losses at the gene ends were 9 bases for V and 1 base for J; bases not matched to a gene: 15.

Ten or more counts support this clonotype. J is TRBJ2-1 and V is TRBV20-1; 9 nucleotides align to TRBD1. The length of the CDR3 is 17 residues. Per germline, CDR1 DFQATT and CDR2 SNEGSKA (reference sequence). V trimming: 6 bases; J trimming: 8 bases; junction bases outside the gene matches: 20. CDR3 sequence reads: CSAIGGQGIPLHYEQFF. CDR3 nucleotide sequence: TGCAGTGCGATTGGGGGACAGGGAATACCTCTTCACTATGAGCAGTTCTTC.

This clonotype came up many times. The J gene is TRBJ2-2, the V gene TRBV12-3 or TRBV12-4; a possible D gene is TRBD1 (5 bases). The CDR3 is 17 residues long. Trimming shortened V by 0 bases and J by 2 bases, and 13 bases separated the two germline ends. This CDR3 is CASSLAIGRANTGELFF. The CDR3 DNA follows: TGTGCCAGCAGTTTAGCGATCGGCAGGGCTAACACCGGGGAGCTGTTTTTT.

This clonotype was seen at least ten times. This sequence joins TRBV7-7 and TRBJ2-3, with 8 bases identical to TRBD2. The V gene end was trimmed by 5 bases and the J gene end by 4 bases; junction bases not matched to a gene: 2. The CDR3 sequence is 13 residues long. Germline V lookup: CDR1 SSHAT, CDR2 FNYEAQ (reference sequence). CDR3 in amino acids: CASSPGGADTQYF. The CDR3 DNA sequence: TGTGCCAGCAGCCCGGGGGGGGCAGATACGCAGTATTTT.

This clonotype was observed at least ten times. The rearrangement joins TRBV25-1 to TRBJ2-3; D uncertain. V lost 6 bases and J lost 4, with 8 bases in between. This CDR3 is built from 12 residues. Germline V gives CDR1 MGHDK, CDR2 SYGVNS. The CDR3 DNA reads as TGTGCCAGCAGGTTTGAGGCAGATACGCAGTATTTT. This gives the protein CASRFEADTQYF.

This clonotype was recorded at least ten times. Mismatch with germline at one junction end may stem from a read error. The chain links TRBV5-1 to TRBJ2-1; D uncertain. The CDR3 contains 12 residues. Germline V gene lookup returns CDR1 SGHRS and CDR2 YFSETQ. The CDR3 DNA follows: TGTGCCAGCAGCTTAGCCCTCAATGAGCAGTTCTTC. This encodes CASSLALNEQFF.

The chain recombines TRBV6-7 with TRBJ2-7; 13 positions agree with TRBD2. TRBV6-7 is sorted into the ORF group, with uncertain function. V shed 4 bases, J shed 3 bases, and the junction held 12 bases outside the gene matches. The CDR3 has 18 amino acids. The CDR3 region has the DNA TGTGCCAGCAGTTTCGGACTAGCGGGGGAGGGGAACTACTACGAGCAGTACGTC. Encoded protein: CASSFGLAGEGNYYEQYV.

This clonotype appeared many times. V usage is TRBV10-1 and J usage is TRBJ2-2; 10 bases are shared with TRBD1. CDR1 is WNHNN, CDR2 SYGVQD, per germline (reference sequence). There are 14 residues in the CDR3. The J segment lost 6 bases and the V segment lost 2 bases, leaving 0 bases of the junction unmatched. CDR3 loop: CASSEGTGAGELFF. CDR3 coding DNA: TGCGCCAGCAGTGAGGGGACAGGGGCCGGGGAGCTGTTTTTT.

This clonotype turned up a few times. The chain uses TRBV12-3 or TRBV12-4 and TRBJ1-5; maybe TRBD1 (5 bases). V dropped 4 bases and J dropped 7 bases, with 14 bases sitting between them. The length of the CDR3 is 14 residues. The CDR3 bases are TGTGCCAGCAGTTGGGGAGCAGGGTCGCAGCCCCAGCATTTT. The encoded protein is CASSWGAGSQPQHF.

This clonotype came up many times. The chain couples TRBV5-5 to TRBJ2-1; D is unresolved. Germline lookup yields CDR1 SGHKS and CDR2 YYEKEE (reference sequence). V was trimmed by 0 bases and J by 7 bases, leaving 5 bases between them. The CDR3 extends over 12 amino acids. The CDR3, as DNA: TGTGCCAGCAGCTTGGGACTTAATGAGCAGTTCTTC. Its protein is CASSLGLNEQFF.

This clonotype was found a few times. The V gene is TRBV7-9, the J gene TRBJ2-2, with D uncertain. The V end was cut by 10 bases, the J end by 4 bases, with 13 bases between. This CDR3 has 13 amino acids. Germline V gene sequence: CDR1 SEHNR, CDR2 FQNEAQ (reference sequence). The CDR3 reads CANRVRITGELFF. The DNA of the CDR3 is TGTGCCAACCGGGTCAGAATCACCGGGGAGCTGTTTTTT.

The rearrangement links TRBV5-5 to TRBJ2-7, with D hard to call. With 4 bases removed from V and 2 bases from J, the gap between germline ends came to 13 bases. The CDR3 extends over 14 amino acids. Per germline, CDR1 SGHKS and CDR2 YYEKEE (reference sequence). The DNA for the CDR3 is TGTGCCAGCAGCCGGTCGTCAGGCACCTACGAGCAGTACGTC. This codes for CASSRSSGTYEQYV.

This clonotype was picked up many times. This chain uses TRBV7-2 with TRBJ2-1; D could derive from TRBD1 or TRBD2 (6 bases each). V gave up 5 bases and J gave up 9 bases, with 11 bases separating them. The CDR3 runs to 12 residues. Germline V gene data show CDR1 as SGHTA and CDR2 as FQGNSA. The CDR3 region is CASSRGGFEQFF. The CDR3 region has the DNA TGTGCCAGCAGCCGAGGGGGGTTTGAGCAGTTCTTC.

This clonotype was counted only a few times. The V and J genes are TRBV4-3 and TRBJ2-7; no clear D gene. V lost 0 bases and J 2 bases, leaving 17 bases between the germline ends. Germline V lookup: CDR1 LGHNA, CDR2 YSLEER. CDR3 length: 17 residues. Here the CDR3 DNA reads TGCGCCAGCAGCCAAGATTTTGCAGGAACATACGCCTACGAGCAGTACTTC. Amino acids: CASSQDFAGTYAYEQYF.

The chain recombines TRBV7-2 with TRBJ2-7; TRBD2 agrees at 13 bases. This CDR3 contains 18 residues. Germline V lookup: CDR1 SGHTA, CDR2 FQGNSA. With V trimmed by 2 bases and J by 6 bases, 13 bases remained unmatched. The CDR3 here is CASSLPTVLAGGPGEQYF. The CDR3 DNA reads TGTGCCAGCAGCTTACCAACAGTACTAGCGGGAGGGCCTGGCGAGCAGTACTTC. Full variable domain (rest looked up from reference TRBV7-2 and TRBJ2-7): GAGVSQSPSNKVTEKGKDVELRCDPISGHTALYWYRQSLGQGLEFLIYFQGNSAPDKSGLPSDRFSAERTGGSVSTLTIQRTQQEDSAVYLCASSLPTVLAGGPGEQYFGPGTRLTVT.

This clonotype was counted ten times or more. V and J are TRBV5-1 and TRBJ2-7, with 7 nucleotides matching TRBD2. Losses at the gene ends were 0 bases for V and 3 bases for J; bases not matched to a gene: 6. The CDR3 is made up of 15 amino acids. Germline V gives CDR1 SGHRS, CDR2 YFSETQ. The CDR3 loop reads CASSLGAGAGYEQYF. CDR3 DNA: TGCGCCAGCAGCTTGGGGGCGGGAGCCGGCTACGAGCAGTACTTC.